The 15 T cell receptor beta chains given below trace back to one sample, sequenced in a study of T cell responses to AZD1222 COVID-19 vaccine. TCRdb's copy holds only in-frame clones and misses some; the assay was immunoSEQ multiplex PCR. The sample's table shows about 140,000 clones. The specimen was peripheral blood. The receptors come from an adult in good health.

The rearrangement joins TRBV19 to TRBJ1-4; D might be TRBD1 (5 bases). The CDR3 is 18 amino acids. V was pared by 2 bases and J by 3 bases, with 19 bases between. Germline V lookup: CDR1 LNHDA, CDR2 SQIVND (reference sequence). The CDR3 sequence is CASSIRLRVRLANEKLFF. The CDR3 region has the DNA TGTGCCAGTAGTATACGCCTCAGGGTGAGACTTGCTAATGAAAAACTGTTTTTT.

This chain joins TRBV12-5 and TRBJ1-2; D unresolved. The V and J ends lost 0 bases and 4 bases respectively, with 18 bases between them. The CDR3 sequence is 17 residues long. Germline CDR1 is LGHNT and CDR2 is FRNRAP. CDR3 sequence reads: CASGLVNSGTAPYGYTF. The CDR3 DNA follows: TGTGCTAGTGGTTTGGTAAATTCGGGTACGGCCCCCTATGGCTACACCTTC.

The V gene is TRBV29-1, the J gene TRBJ1-2; D is possibly TRBD1 (6 bases). CDR3 length: 14 amino acids. The ends were cut back, 4 bases at V and 1 base at J, with 13 bases in the middle. Looked up from germline, CDR1 is SQVTM and CDR2 is ANQGSEA. The CDR3 sequence: CSVGGGRINYGYTF. As DNA, the CDR3 is TGCAGCGTTGGAGGGGGACGGATTAACTATGGCTACACCTTC.

The chain links TRBV25-1 to TRBJ1-1, with 7 bases lining up with TRBD1. CDR1 is MGHDK, CDR2 SYGVNS, per germline. CDR3 length: 13 residues. V was clipped by 5 bases and J by 1 base; unmatched bases: 1. CDR3 bases: TGTGCCAGCAGTCGGGACAGGAACACTGAAGCTTTCTTT. As protein: CASSRDRNTEAFF.

The V and J genes are TRBV3-1 (or the pseudogene TRBV3-2) and TRBJ1-2, with TRBD1 matching over 7 bases. Germline loops: CDR1 LGHDT, CDR2 YNNKEL (reference sequence). CDR3 length: 15 residues. With 3 bases clipped from V and 4 bases from J, the junction kept 8 bases outside the gene matches. CDR3 nucleotides: TGTGCCAGCAGCCAGCTCGACAGGGAGAGCTATGGCTACACCTTC. Translating gives CASSQLDRESYGYTF.

The chain carries TRBV6-2 or TRBV6-3 and TRBJ2-7; 11 bases match TRBD1. V lost 0 bases to trimming and J lost 2 bases; unmatched junction nucleotides: 9. Germline values: CDR1 MNHEY, CDR2 SVGEGT. This CDR3 is built from 18 residues. CDR3 loop: CASSYSNKGQGGPYEQYF. The CDR3 DNA reads as TGTGCCAGCAGTTACTCGAATAAGGGACAGGGGGGACCCTACGAGCAGTACTTC.

V is TRBV12-5 and J is TRBJ1-5; D remains unclear. Trimming pared 2 bases from V and 4 bases from J, leaving 6 bases between. The CDR3 covers 13 residues. Germline V lookup: CDR1 LGHNT, CDR2 FRNRAP. The CDR3 sequence is CASGLTGNQPQHF. The CDR3 DNA sequence: TGTGCTAGTGGTTTGACGGGGAATCAGCCCCAGCATTTT.

The chain uses TRBV10-1 and TRBJ2-3; D may be TRBD1 or TRBD2 (5 bases each). The CDR3 sequence is 16 residues long. Per germline, CDR1 WNHNN and CDR2 SYGVQD (reference sequence). V was clipped by 4 bases and J by 4 bases, with 18 bases between them. CDR3 sequence (DNA): TGCGCCAGCAGTGGGGGGTTCTCCGGGAAGGCAGATACGCAGTATTTT. This gives the protein CASSGGFSGKADTQYF.

The chain links TRBV10-3 to TRBJ1-1, with a tentative D call TRBD1 (5 bases). The germline V and J ends were trimmed by 1 base and 1 base, with 7 bases remaining between them. The CDR3 covers 14 residues. Germline CDR1 and CDR2: ENHRY and SYGVKD. Here the CDR3 DNA reads TGTGCCATCAGTGAGTGGCAGGGGAACACTGAAGCTTTCTTT. It encodes CAISEWQGNTEAFF.

The V and J genes are TRBV6-6 and TRBJ2-7; 10 nucleotides agree with TRBD2. This CDR3 is built from 16 residues. The germline V gene encodes CDR1 MNHNY and CDR2 SVGAGI (reference sequence). Trimming at V came to 2 bases and at J to 0 bases, leaving 4 bases not matched to a gene. CDR3 residues: CASSYHASGGSYEQYF. CDR3 nucleotides: TGTGCCAGCAGTTACCATGCTAGCGGGGGCTCCTACGAGCAGTACTTC.

The V and J genes are TRBV6-1 and TRBJ2-3; no clear D gene. V lost 0 bases to trimming and J lost 1 base, with 8 bases between them. The CDR3 has 15 amino acids. The germline CDR1 and CDR2 sequences are MNHNS and SASEGT. The CDR3 DNA follows: TGTGCCAGCAGTGAAGCGGGTGGGCGCACAGATACGCAGTATTTT. This codes for CASSEAGGRTDTQYF.

The rearrangement uses TRBV6-2 or TRBV6-3 and TRBJ2-2; the D call may be TRBD1 or TRBD2 (5 bases each). The V end lost 3 bases, the J end lost 6 bases, and 14 bases lay between the germline ends. The length of the CDR3 is 15 residues. CDR1 is MNHEY, CDR2 SVGEGT, per germline. The DNA for the CDR3 is TGTGCCAGCAGTTATGGGACCAGGCGGGCCGGGGAGCTGTTTTTT. Translating gives CASSYGTRRAGELFF.

This sequence joins TRBV10-3 and TRBJ1-2; the match to TRBD1 covers 7 bases. V lost 6 bases, J lost 2 bases, and 3 bases stayed unmatched. This CDR3 region has 13 residues. CDR1 ENHRY and CDR2 SYGVKD come from the germline V gene. Here the CDR3 reads CAIRMTGNYGYTF. DNA of the CDR3: TGTGCCATCAGGATGACAGGGAACTATGGCTACACCTTC.

J is TRBJ2-7 and V is TRBV12-1; the D call in the table, TRBD2, was not verified against the DNA. TRBV12-1 is a known pseudogene. The CDR3 contains 16 residues. In nucleotides, the CDR3 is TGTGCCAGCAGCTCTTACCTTAGCGGGCGCTCCTACGAGCAGTACTTC. As protein: CASSSYLSGRSYEQYF.

The CDR3 sequence is CASSLGDRGIYEKLFF. DNA for the CDR3: TGCGCCAGCAGCTTGGGGGACAGGGGCATATATGAAAAACTGTTTTTT. The chain uses TRBV5-1 and TRBJ1-4; TRBD1 aligns across 10 bases. Germline V lookup: CDR1 SGHRS, CDR2 YFSETQ. With V trimmed by 0 bases and J by 6 bases, 5 bases remained unmatched. This CDR3 has 16 amino acids.